Listed below are T cell receptor beta chains from one sample, sequenced in a study of shared clonotypes between healthy human individuals. Profiled with immunoSEQ multiplex PCR; TCRdb holds only in-frame clones, not every one. Of about 2.2 million clones listed, just over 90% are singletons. Sequencing was done on a sample of naive CD8+ T cells from PBMCs. These receptors were obtained from a man younger than 30 in good health. Some clones in this sample may be carry-over from other donors' samples. Both conserved end residues are part of each CDR3. Fields, in order: clone size, V gene, CDR3 protein. Clone size is stated in some rows and not others, as once, few, many or a class when expanded.

>-|TRBV27
CASSTPGLAAPYEQYF
>-|TRBV7-9
CASASRRGAYNEQFF
>-|TRBV6-5
CASSLGRTGNQPQHF
>once|TRBV4-3
CASSQDGSSTDTQYF
>-|TRBV30
CAWSLGAAGYTF
>-|TRBV9
CASSEGGGTSTYEQYF
>-|TRBV9
CASSVGGLKFHEQYF
>-|TRBV7-2
CASSLAIGLNYEQYF
>-|TRBV29-1
CSVGVGYEQYF
>-|TRBV27
CASSLLARLSEQFF
>-|TRBV6-1
CASSEGGRETQYF
>-|TRBV4-1
CASSPTGGLETQYF
>-|TRBV6-6
CASSTQPETEGYTF
>-|TRBV11-2
CASSWRAGTSQPQHF
>-|TRBV5-4
CASSFEPGETQYF
>-|TRBV10-3
CAISESLGYEQYF
>-|TRBV30
CAWSVTLRERADTQYF
>-|TRBV9
CASSVEGFSGNTIYF
>-|TRBV18
CASSPDSFPSAAYEQYF
>few|TRBV18
CASSPLAGTAGELFF
>-|TRBV27
CASSLSGGPGQPQHF
>-|TRBV7-8
CASSRGAGLAETQYF
>-|TRBV7-9
CASSSTSGSTGELFF
>-|TRBV27
CASSLSGGGFLFF
>-|TRBV27
CASVGQSTYEQYF
>-|TRBV10-3
CATYPGQPPYEQYF
>-|TRBV4-3
CASSQGTAPTGELFF
>-|TRBV30
CAWIGQGLNSNTEAFF
>-|TRBV5-5
CASSHRTSRSTDTQYF
>-|TRBV27
CASSPRIFQETQYF
>-|TRBV5-6
CASSGDREENGGEYRQYF
>-|TRBV5-1
CASSFRDRPYEQYF
>-|TRBV19
CASSIREEITDTQYF
>-|TRBV27
CASSFREQVGGHTEAFF
>-|TRBV7-9
CASSFPGNTGELFF
>-|TRBV4-3
CASSQERRNTEAFF
>-|TRBV7-9
CASRGDYAYNEQFF
>-|TRBV28
CASSQTAYSGNTIYF
>-|TRBV6-1
CASSERGGGYEQYF
>-|TRBV13
CASSSDNLDRSGNTIYF
>-|TRBV6-1
CASSEATGLSSYEQYF
>-|TRBV9
CASSADLGAREQFF
>-|TRBV27
CASMSTRSNEQFF
>once|TRBV5-6
CASSLGFLGEGLYNEQFF
>-|TRBV28
CASSPGTGGSQPQHF
>once|TRBV4-2
CASSQEDVRLSTDTQYF